The 23 T cell receptor beta chains listed next were all sequenced from one sample in a study of cytomegalovirus exposure and HLA in healthy donors. The PCR used 60 Vbeta and 13 Jbeta primers. The data were produced by immunoSEQ multiplex PCR, yet TCRdb's version contains in-frame clones alone and is incomplete. The sample has 150,000 to 200,000 clones, 85% seen once. The specimen sequenced was PBMCs. Receptor source: a woman aged 45-65 years in good health and CMV-seronegative.

The chain joins TRBV4-1 to TRBJ1-5; 9 bases agree with TRBD1. Germline assignment: CDR1 MGHRA and CDR2 YSYEKL. V trimming: 0 bases; J trimming: 7 bases; junction bases outside the gene matches: 4. The CDR3 consists of 15 residues. The CDR3 nucleotides are TGCGCCAGCAGCCAAGATTGGACAGGGGACCAGCCCCAGCATTTT. Its translation is CASSQDWTGDQPQHF.

This chain uses TRBV4-2 with TRBJ1-2; TRBD1 aligns across 8 bases. Losses at the gene ends were 0 bases for V and 4 bases for J; bases not matched to a gene: 13. There are 18 residues in the CDR3. Germline loops: CDR1 LGHNA, CDR2 YNFKEQ. CDR3 bases: TGTGCCAGCAGCCAAGATGGACAGGGCGCAGAAGTATCCTATGGCTACACCTTC. It yields the protein CASSQDGQGAEVSYGYTF.

This chain uses TRBV27 with TRBJ2-3, with D maybe TRBD1 (6 bases). Germline lookup yields CDR1 MNHEY and CDR2 SMNVEV (reference sequence). V was shortened by 1 base and J by 2 bases, with 7 bases between the two germline ends. CDR3 length: 14 amino acids. CDR3 sequence reads: CASSLYRDTDTQYF. The CDR3 DNA is TGTGCCAGCAGTTTATACAGGGACACAGATACGCAGTATTTT.

The chain uses TRBV5-1 and TRBJ1-2; 9 bases are shared with TRBD1. The ends lost 4 bases at V and 3 bases at J; junction bases unmatched: 4. CDR1 is SGHRS and CDR2 is YFSETQ in the germline V gene. This CDR3 comprises 14 residues. In DNA form, the CDR3 reads TGCGCCAGCAGCACAGACAGGGGGGACTATGGCTACACCTTC. Translated, it gives CASSTDRGDYGYTF.

The rearrangement links TRBV5-1 to TRBJ1-6; 9 bases agree with TRBD1. V was pared by 2 bases and J by 10 bases, with 4 bases of the junction left unmatched. Per the germline V gene, CDR1 is SGHRS and CDR2 is YFSETQ. The CDR3 runs to 14 residues. This chain's CDR3 is CASSFGQGRSPLHF. CDR3 DNA sequence: TGCGCCAGCAGCTTCGGACAGGGGCGATCACCCCTCCACTTT.

This clone showed up just once. The rearrangement uses TRBV6-1 and TRBJ1-2; tentatively, D is TRBD1 (6 bases). Germline assignment: CDR1 MNHNS and CDR2 SASEGT. The CDR3 covers 13 residues. V lost 4 bases to trimming and J lost 2 bases, with 8 bases between them. As DNA, the CDR3 is TGTGCCAGCAGTGTAGGACAGAACTATGGCTACACCTTC. Encoded protein: CASSVGQNYGYTF.

The chain links TRBV28 to TRBJ2-1; D may be TRBD2 (5 bases). Looked up from germline, CDR1 is MDHEN and CDR2 is SYDVKM. Trimming left V 6 bases short and J 0 bases short, with 12 bases between. The CDR3 covers 15 residues. The CDR3 loop reads CASRESGSSYNEQFF. The CDR3 DNA reads as TGTGCCAGCAGGGAAAGCGGCAGCTCCTACAATGAGCAGTTCTTC.

V gene TRBV23-1 combines with J gene TRBJ1-2; 8 bases fit TRBD1. TRBV23-1 falls under the ORF class, with uncertain function. The CDR3 consists of 14 residues. Trimming took 4 bases from V and 6 from J; bases not matched to a gene: 7. Here the CDR3 DNA reads TGCGCCAGCAGTCCTAGAGGGACAGGCGATGGCTACACCTTC. It translates to CASSPRGTGDGYTF.

CDR3 region: CASSPQTSGYSYEQYF. The DNA for the CDR3 is TGTGCCAGCAGTCCGCAGACTAGCGGGTACTCCTACGAGCAGTACTTC. The J gene is TRBJ2-7, the V gene TRBV27; TRBD2 matches 10 bases. Germline V gene data show CDR1 as MNHEY and CDR2 as SMNVEV (reference sequence). CDR3 size: 16 residues. Trimming at V came to 5 bases and at J to 0 bases, leaving 7 bases not matched to a gene.

The J gene is TRBJ2-7, the V gene TRBV30; 10 bases align to TRBD1. The CDR3 is 14 amino acids. J lost 4 bases, V lost 0 bases, and 3 bases had no gene match. Germline CDR1 and CDR2: GTSNPN and SVGIG (reference sequence). In nucleotides, the CDR3 is TGTGCCTGGAGTGTACTGGACAGGGGGTACGAGCAGTACTTC. Residues: CAWSVLDRGYEQYF.

The chain carries TRBV9 and TRBJ2-5; the D gene is possibly TRBD1 (6 bases). Germline CDR1 is SGDLS and CDR2 is YYNGEE. V shed 3 bases and J shed 4 bases, with 16 bases lying between them. The CDR3 contains 15 residues. The CDR3, as DNA: TGTGCCAGCAGCGGAGGGGGAGTGGTAGCAGAGACCCAGTACTTC. Protein product: CASSGGGVVAETQYF. Full variable domain (missing parts from reference TRBV9 and TRBJ2-5): DSGVTQTPKHLITATGQRVTLRCSPRSGDLSVYWYQQSLDQGLQFLIQYYNGEERAKGNILERFSAQQFPDLHSELNLSSLELGDSALYFCASSGGGVVAETQYFGPGTRLLVL.

This rearrangement joins TRBV28 to TRBJ1-5, with D uncertain. Germline loops: CDR1 MDHEN, CDR2 SYDVKM. This CDR3 comprises 12 residues. V was clipped by 5 bases and J by 3 bases, with 5 bases between them. CDR3 amino acids: CASSLPNQPQHF. Written as DNA, the CDR3 is TGTGCCAGCAGTCTCCCCAATCAGCCCCAGCATTTT.

The CDR3 bases are TGTGCCAGCAGTTTTGGACAAATCACTGAAGCTTTCTTT. It is translated as CASSFGQITEAFF. V usage is TRBV28 and J usage is TRBJ1-1, with D perhaps TRBD1 (5 bases). CDR3 length equals 13 residues. Germline V gene data show CDR1 as MDHEN and CDR2 as SYDVKM. Between the trimmed V and J ends, which lost 3 bases and 4 bases, there was a span of 9 bases.

The CDR3 sequence: CAIRGGGNYGYTF. CDR3 nucleotides: TGTGCCATCAGGGGGGGTGGAAACTATGGCTACACCTTC. V usage is TRBV10-3 and J usage is TRBJ1-2, with D maybe TRBD1 (5 bases). The CDR3 length is 13 residues. From germline, CDR1 is ENHRY and CDR2 SYGVKD. V lost 6 bases and J 2 bases, leaving 10 bases between the germline ends.

The chain employs TRBV27 and TRBJ1-5, with TRBD1 as a possible D gene (5 bases). The CDR3 spans 15 residues. With 8 bases removed from V and 0 bases from J, the gap between germline ends came to 14 bases. CDR1 MNHEY and CDR2 SMNVEV come from the germline V gene (reference sequence). The CDR3 coding sequence is TGTGCCAGCCGGGGGGGGACGAATAGCAATCAGCCCCAGCATTTT. Its protein is CASRGGTNSNQPQHF.

In its sample, this clone was seen once. The chain couples TRBV5-6 to TRBJ1-4; 8 nucleotides match TRBD1. This CDR3 is built from 16 residues. The J segment lost 5 bases and the V segment lost 2 bases, leaving 8 bases of the junction unmatched. Germline V gives CDR1 SGHDT, CDR2 YYEEEE. This CDR3 is CASSLLGQGVNEKLFF. In nucleotides, the CDR3 is TGTGCCAGCAGCTTACTAGGACAGGGCGTGAATGAAAAACTGTTTTTT. Looking up the rest from reference TRBV5-6 and TRBJ1-4 gives the full variable domain: DAGVTQSPTHLIKTRGQQVTLRCSPKSGHDTVSWYQQALGQGPQFIFQYYEEEERQRGNFPDRFSGHQFPNYSSELNVNALLLGDSALYLCASSLLGQGVNEKLFFGSGTQLSVL.

This clone came up a few times. The chain links TRBV19 to TRBJ1-1; no clear D gene. Per germline, CDR1 LNHDA and CDR2 SQIVND (reference sequence). The CDR3 spans 10 residues. The V end was cut by 10 bases, the J end by 6 bases, with 9 bases between. CDR3 sequence: CAIYGAEAFF. CDR3 nucleotides: TGTGCCATCTATGGAGCTGAAGCTTTCTTT.

The chain couples TRBV4-2 to TRBJ2-7; TRBD2 might be the D (5 bases). The CDR3 length is 13 residues. With 3 bases removed from V and 5 bases from J, the gap between germline ends came to 11 bases. Germline loops: CDR1 LGHNA, CDR2 YNFKEQ. The CDR3 reads CASSHPEVDEQYF. CDR3 nucleotides: TGTGCCAGCAGCCACCCGGAGGTTGACGAGCAGTACTTC.

The genes are TRBV15 and TRBJ1-5, with D possibly matching TRBD1 (6 bases). The ends were cut back, 4 bases at V and 4 bases at J, with 17 bases in the middle. The CDR3 covers 16 residues. Germline loops: CDR1 LNHNV, CDR2 YYDKDF (reference sequence). The CDR3 loop is CATSNLTGLTNQPQHF. In nucleotides, the CDR3 is TGTGCCACCAGCAATCTGACAGGCCTAACGAATCAGCCCCAGCATTTT.

The CDR3 is CASRSRDRLVGANVLTF. The CDR3, as DNA: TGTGCCAGCAGGTCGCGGGACAGGTTGGTCGGGGCCAACGTCCTGACTTTC. The chain employs TRBV7-9 and TRBJ2-6; 8 bases map to TRBD1. The CDR3 has 17 amino acids. Per the germline V gene, CDR1 is SEHNR and CDR2 is FQNEAQ (reference sequence). Trimming at V came to 6 bases and at J to 4 bases, leaving 11 bases not matched to a gene.

This rearrangement joins TRBV30 to TRBJ1-6, with TRBD1 matching 9 bases. The CDR3 has 13 residues. The trim removed 6 bases at V and 7 bases at J, leaving 4 bases unmatched. CDR1 is GTSNPN and CDR2 is SVGIG in the germline V gene (reference sequence). Here the CDR3 reads CACQGQGNSPLHF. The CDR3 DNA sequence: TGTGCCTGCCAGGGACAGGGAAATTCACCCCTCCACTTT.

This chain connects TRBV5-6 to TRBJ2-2, with a weak D call TRBD2 (6 bases). The V gene lost 4 bases and the J gene lost 0 bases, with 13 bases spanning the gap. CDR3 size: 16 residues. CDR1 is SGHDT, CDR2 YYEEEE, per germline. The CDR3 here is CASSVLGDSNTGELFF. DNA of the CDR3: TGTGCCAGCAGCGTATTAGGGGACTCGAACACCGGGGAGCTGTTTTTT.

The rearrangement uses TRBV11-3 and TRBJ2-3, with D possibly being TRBD2 (5 bases). Germline CDR1 is SGHNT and CDR2 is YENEEA. V was trimmed by 6 bases and J by 2 bases, leaving 12 bases between them. This CDR3 comprises 14 residues. CDR3 sequence reads: CASSKGGFTDTQYF. The CDR3 DNA reads TGTGCCAGCAGTAAAGGAGGTTTCACAGATACGCAGTATTTT.